This T cell receptor (beta chain) originates from a study of T cells in Graves' hyperthyroidism and ophthalmopathy. Regions amplified from RNA transcripts were the TCR beta CDR3 regions. The HTBI primer set drove a first-round RT-PCR of the TCR CDR3. From the multiplex PCR reads, TCRdb called clonotypes with MiXCR, one entry per CDR3 protein. The sample contains 350,000 to 400,000 distinct CDR3 sequences, under 15% of which appear only once. In germline, CDR1 is KGHDR, CDR2 SFDVKD. CDR3 length: 14 amino acids. V lost 5 bases and J lost 9, with 16 bases in between. The rearrangement links TRBV24-1 to TRBJ2-1; D gene ambiguous. The material sequenced was blood. This clonotype was sampled from a woman in her thirties with Graves' hyperthyroidism. This CDR3 is CATSGRFGVAEQFF. The CDR3 nucleotides read TGTGCCACCAGTGGTAGGTTTGGAGTAGCTGAGCAGTTCTTC.